This T cell receptor beta chain was profiled in a study of CD8+ T cells in alopecia areata. The V end was cut by 5 bases, the J end by 7 bases, with 14 bases between. In germline, CDR1 is SQVTM, CDR2 ANQGSEA. This CDR3 region has 12 residues. General study points: Normal skin's resident alphabeta T cells are also sequenced in scalp samples. Affected lesional scalp, above all in alopecia totalis/universalis, was more clonal than normal scalp.

On this clone: Antigen specificity is unknown.

Extracted RNA was reverse transcribed into cDNA, the sequencing template. Assay used: immunoSEQ multiplex PCR; TCRdb lists only in-frame clones, some missing. The sample includes some 180,000 clones, approximately 53% of them seen just once. PBMCs yielded sorted CD4+ and CD8+ T cells. The rearrangement links TRBV29-1 to TRBJ1-1; no reliable D call. The TCR was taken from a human donor in good health. Sample: CD8+ T cells sorted from blood. DNA for the CDR3: TGCAGCGTTTCCCGGAGGGAATATGAAGCTTTCTTT. It encodes CSVSRREYEAFF.